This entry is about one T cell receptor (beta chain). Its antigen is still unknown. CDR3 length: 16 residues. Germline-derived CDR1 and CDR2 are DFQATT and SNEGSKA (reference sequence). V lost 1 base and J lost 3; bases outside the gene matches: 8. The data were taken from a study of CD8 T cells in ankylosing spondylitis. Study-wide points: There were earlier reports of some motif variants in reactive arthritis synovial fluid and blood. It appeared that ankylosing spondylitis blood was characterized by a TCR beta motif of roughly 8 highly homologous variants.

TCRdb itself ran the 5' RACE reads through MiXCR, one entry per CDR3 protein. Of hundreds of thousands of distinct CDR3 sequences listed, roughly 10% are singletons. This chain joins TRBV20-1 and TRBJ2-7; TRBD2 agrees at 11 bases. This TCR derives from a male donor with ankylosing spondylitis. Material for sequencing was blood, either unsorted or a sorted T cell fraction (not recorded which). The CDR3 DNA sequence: TGCAGTGCTAGAGGACTACTAGCGGGAGTTGACTACGAGCAGTACTTC. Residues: CSARGLLAGVDYEQYF.